The source of this T cell receptor (beta chain) is a study of beta chain features in type 1 diabetes. Expressed TCRB transcripts were sequenced because the isolated RNA had all been reverse transcribed beforehand. Sequenced by immunoSEQ multiplex PCR; TCRdb stores in-frame clones only, minus some. This table has about 160,000 clones, approximately 8.4% appearing once. The table lists this clone with a few counts. Its antigen remains unknown. General study findings and limits: TCRB CDR3 length was moderately but significantly reduced in all four CD4+ subsets of Type 1 diabetes patients. More deletions and fewer insertions at VDJ junctions were found in patients with type 1 diabetes.

Looked up from germline, CDR1 is LNHDA and CDR2 is SQIVND (reference sequence). The CDR3 sequence is 14 residues long. J lost 6 bases, V lost 9 bases, and 9 bases had no gene match. This receptor was taken from a woman younger than 30 in good health. V is TRBV19 and J is TRBJ2-1, with 9 bases fitting TRBD2. Sample: central memory CD4+ T cells from blood. CDR3 bases: TGTGCCAGCGCCTCGGGACTAGCCTCCAATGAGCAGTTCTTC. It encodes CASASGLASNEQFF.